This T cell receptor beta chain was captured in a study of blood T cell repertoires in COVID-19. About the study: Donors in the United States, Italy and Spain gave samples during acute or convalescent COVID-19. PBMCs, B-cell-depleted T cells, or T cells were the source of the cDNA or gDNA that made up the material.

The CDR3 consists of 15 residues. Germline V lookup: CDR1 SGHDT, CDR2 YYEEEE. V was pared by 1 base and J by 5 bases, with 4 bases of the junction left unmatched. As handled by the study authors: Amplified reference gene primers provided the basis for estimating nucleated cell counts. Clones were sequenced by immunoSEQ multiplex PCR, and TCRdb holds only the in-frame ones, with some missing. V, J and clone size derive from that table, while D and trimming were established from the DNA sequence. In the table there are about 75,000 clones, about nine tenths of which are singletons. The chain combines TRBV5-6 with TRBJ1-3, with TRBD1 identical over 9 bases. This clonotype originated in a human donor in a cohort sampled during active COVID-19. Sequencing was carried out using peripheral blood. In DNA form, the CDR3 reads TGTGCCAGCAGCTTGAGAGGGACAGGGAGAAACACCATATATTTT. This sequence encodes CASSLRGTGRNTIYF.